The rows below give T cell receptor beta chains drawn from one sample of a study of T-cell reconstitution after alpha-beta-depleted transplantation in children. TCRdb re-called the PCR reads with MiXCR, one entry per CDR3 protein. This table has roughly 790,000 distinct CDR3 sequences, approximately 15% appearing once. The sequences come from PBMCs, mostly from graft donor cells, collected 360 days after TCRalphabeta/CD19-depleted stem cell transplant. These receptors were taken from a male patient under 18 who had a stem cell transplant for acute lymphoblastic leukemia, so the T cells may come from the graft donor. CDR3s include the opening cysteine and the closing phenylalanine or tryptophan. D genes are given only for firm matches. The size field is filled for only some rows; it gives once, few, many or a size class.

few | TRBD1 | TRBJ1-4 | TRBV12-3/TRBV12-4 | TGTGCCAGCAGGCCCAGACAGGGGGATAATGAAAAACTGTTTTTT | CASRPRQGDNEKLFF
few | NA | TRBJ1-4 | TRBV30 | TGTGCCTGGTGGACACCGGGGGAAAAACTGTTTTTT | CAWWTPGEKLFF
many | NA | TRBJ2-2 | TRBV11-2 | TGTGCCAGCAGCCCCCAAGACACCGGGGAGCTGTTTTTT | CASSPQDTGELFF
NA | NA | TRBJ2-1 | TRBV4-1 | TGCGCCAGCAGCCAAGTTGAGGACTGGTACAATGAGCAGTTCTTC | CASSQVEDWYNEQFF
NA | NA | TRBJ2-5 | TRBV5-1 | TGCGCCAGCAGCTTGATCCCGGGGGCAAGTGAGACCCAGTACTTC | CASSLIPGASETQYF
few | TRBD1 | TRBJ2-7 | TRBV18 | TGTGCCAGCTCTCGACCTAGGACAGGAATCTACGAGCAGTACTTC | CASSRPRTGIYEQYF
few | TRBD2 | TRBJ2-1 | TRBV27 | TGTGCCAGCAGATCGGCGGGAGGATCCCATGAGCAGTTCTTC | CASRSAGGSHEQFF
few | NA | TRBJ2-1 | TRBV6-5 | TGTGCCAGCAGTTACACCCCAACACGTAGCCCTGAGCAGTTCTTC | CASSYTPTRSPEQFF
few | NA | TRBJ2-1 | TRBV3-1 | TGTGCCAGCAGCCAAGATGGGGGGGCGGGGTACTCCTACAATGAGCAGTTCTTC | CASSQDGGAGYSYNEQFF
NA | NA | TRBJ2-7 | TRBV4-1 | TGCGCCAGCAGCCAAGTTGGTTCTCCCGAGCAGTACTTC | CASSQVGSPEQYF
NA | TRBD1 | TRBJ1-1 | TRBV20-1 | TGCAGTGCTAGAGATCCCAGACAGGGGAACACTGAAGCTTTCTTT | CSARDPRQGNTEAFF
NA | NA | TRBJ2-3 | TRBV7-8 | TGTGCCAGCAGCTTAGTGCCAGTAGGGGGCACAGATACGCAGTATTTT | CASSLVPVGGTDTQYF
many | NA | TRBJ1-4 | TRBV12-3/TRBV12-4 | TGTGCCAGCACCCTGCTGGGCTACGGTGAAAAACTGTTTTTT | CASTLLGYGEKLFF
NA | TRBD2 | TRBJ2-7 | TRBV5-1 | TGCGCCAGCAGCTTGGACCCTAGCGGGAGAGGCTACGAGCAGTACTTC | CASSLDPSGRGYEQYF
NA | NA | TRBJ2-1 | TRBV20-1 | TGCTGTGCTAGGGAATACGGGCGGCGCTCCTACAATGAGCAGTTCTTC | CCAREYGRRSYNEQFF
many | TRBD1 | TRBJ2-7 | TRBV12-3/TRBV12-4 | TGTGCCAGCAGCTCCTTCGGACAGGGGAGGTTTCCCGAGCAGTACTTC | CASSSFGQGRFPEQYF
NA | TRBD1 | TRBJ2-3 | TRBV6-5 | TGTGCCAGCAGTTCACAGGGGGCTGGAGATACGCAGTATTTT | CASSSQGAGDTQYF
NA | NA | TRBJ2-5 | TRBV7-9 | TGTGCCAGCAGCCCGTATGTAGGGGTAGAGACCCAGTACTTC | CASSPYVGVETQYF
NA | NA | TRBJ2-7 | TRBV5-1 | TGCGCCAGCAGCTTGGCGTCTAAGTACGAGCAGTACTTC | CASSLASKYEQYF
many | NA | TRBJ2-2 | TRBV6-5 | TGTGCCAGCAGTTACTTACACGACACCGGGGAGCTGTTTTTT | CASSYLHDTGELFF
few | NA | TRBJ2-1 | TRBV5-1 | TGCGCCAGCAGCTTGGTCCTAGCCCTCAACTACAATGAGCAGTTCTTC | CASSLVLALNYNEQFF
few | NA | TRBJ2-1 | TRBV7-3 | TGTGCCAGCAGGGGGCCTACGGAATCTCCTAGCTCCTACAATGAGCAGTTCTTC | CASRGPTESPSSYNEQFF
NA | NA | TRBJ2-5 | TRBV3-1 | TGTGCCAGCAGCCAAGATGTGGGGTCAGAGACCCAGTACTTC | CASSQDVGSETQYF
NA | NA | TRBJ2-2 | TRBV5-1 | TGCGCCAGCAGCCAGCTTACCTCTAGCGACGCGAACACCGGGGAGCTGTTTTTT | CASSQLTSSDANTGELFF
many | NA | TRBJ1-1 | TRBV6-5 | TGTGCCAGCAGTTACTCGTTGACCGTGCCTGAAGCTTTCTTT | CASSYSLTVPEAFF
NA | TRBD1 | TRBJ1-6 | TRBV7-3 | TGTGCCAGCAGCTTACTACCGCCGGCAGGGGGCGGCTCACCCCTCCACTTT | CASSLLPPAGGGSPLHF
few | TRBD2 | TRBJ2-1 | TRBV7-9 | TGTGCCAGCAGCTTAGCAGGCGGGAGGGCCGGGAATGAGCAGTTCTTC | CASSLAGGRAGNEQFF
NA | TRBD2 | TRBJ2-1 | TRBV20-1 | TGCAGTGCTAGTCACCCGGCTAGCGGGGGTGACAATGAGCAGTTCTTC | CSASHPASGGDNEQFF
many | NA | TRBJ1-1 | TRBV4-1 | TGCGCCAGCAGTTACGGAAAGGAAAGCAGGCAAGCTGAAGCTTTCTTT | CASSYGKESRQAEAFF
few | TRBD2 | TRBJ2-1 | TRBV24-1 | TGTGCCACCAGGGGGGAGGGAGACTACAATGAGCAGTTCTTC | CATRGEGDYNEQFF
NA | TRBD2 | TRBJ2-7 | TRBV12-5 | TGTGCTAGTGGTTTAAAAGCGGGAACAGGCACCTACGAGCAGTACTTC | CASGLKAGTGTYEQYF
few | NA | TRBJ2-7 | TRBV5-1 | TGCGCCAGCAGCTTGCGAATAACCAACCTAAACTACGAGCAGTACTTC | CASSLRITNLNYEQYF
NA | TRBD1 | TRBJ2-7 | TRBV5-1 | TGCGCCAGCGCCCACCGGGGACAGGGATCCTACGAGCAGTACTTC | CASAHRGQGSYEQYF
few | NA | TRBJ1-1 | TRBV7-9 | TGTGCCAGCAGCTTACCAGATAGGGGACACCTGGGGACTGAAGCTTTCTTT | CASSLPDRGHLGTEAFF
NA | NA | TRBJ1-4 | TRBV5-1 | TGCGCCAGCAGCTTGGGGCAGGGGATAGGGGAAAAACTGTTTTTT | CASSLGQGIGEKLFF
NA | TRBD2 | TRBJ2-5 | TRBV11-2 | TGTGCCAGCAGTTACCGGACTAGCGTAGAGACCCAGTACTTC | CASSYRTSVETQYF
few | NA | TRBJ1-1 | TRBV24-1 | TGTGCCACCAGTGATATGCGGGGAACGAACACTGAAGCTTTCTTT | CATSDMRGTNTEAFF
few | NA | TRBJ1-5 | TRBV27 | TGTGCCAGCAGTCCCCCCGGACGTTATAGCAATCAGCCCCAGCATTTT | CASSPPGRYSNQPQHF
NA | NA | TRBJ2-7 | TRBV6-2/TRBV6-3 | TGTGCCAGCAGTTACAAAAGGGGAGAGCAGTACTTC | CASSYKRGEQYF
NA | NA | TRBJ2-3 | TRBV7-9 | TGTGCCAGCAGCCCCCTTTTGTCGGGAGAGCCACAGAGGGATACGCAGTATTTT | CASSPLLSGEPQRDTQYF
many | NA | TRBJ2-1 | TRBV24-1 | TGTGCCACCAGTGGGGCGGAAAGCTCCTACAATGAGCAGTTCTTC | CATSGAESSYNEQFF
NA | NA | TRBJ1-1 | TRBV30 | TGTGCCTTACGAGTGGACTTTTCCACTGAAGCTTTCTTT | CALRVDFSTEAFF
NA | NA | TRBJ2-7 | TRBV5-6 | TGTGCCAGCAGCTTGGGACTAGTGAGCGAGCAGTACTTC | CASSLGLVSEQYF
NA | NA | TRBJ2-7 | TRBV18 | TGTGCCAGCTCAGACCGAGTCGGGAACGAGCAGTACTTC | CASSDRVGNEQYF
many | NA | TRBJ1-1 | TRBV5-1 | TGCGCCAGCAGCAGACGCGGCCTCCCCGCTGAAGCTTTCTTT | CASSRRGLPAEAFF
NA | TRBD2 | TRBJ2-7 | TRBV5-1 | TGCGCCAGCGGGGGGGACTCCTTTACCTACGAGCAGTACTTC | CASGGDSFTYEQYF
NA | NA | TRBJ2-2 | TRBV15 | TGTGCCACCAGCAGAGAAATAGCGGTGAACACCGGGGAGCTGTTTTTT | CATSREIAVNTGELFF
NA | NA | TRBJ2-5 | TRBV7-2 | TGTGCCAGCAGCTTAGCGCTAATCGAGACCCAGTACTTC | CASSLALIETQYF